One sample yielded the 6 T cell receptor beta chains listed below, sequenced in a study of naive and memory T cell subsets. An equimolar mix of two oligonucleotides served as the beta constant-region primer for TRBC1 and TRBC2. Ligated cDNA was amplified by four rounds of PCR with nested alpha and beta constant-region primers and SP2. TCRdb fed the UMI-ligation and nested PCR reads into MiXCR, producing one record per CDR3 protein. The sample has 120,000 or so distinct CDR3 sequences; 36% are singletons. Sequenced: central memory CD4+ T cells from blood. The receptors were sampled from a human donor in good health.

This clonotype was seen only once. This chain uses TRBV5-1 with TRBJ2-3; maybe TRBD1 (5 bases). CDR3 length: 15 residues. Trimming shortened V by 4 bases and J by 0 bases, and 12 bases separated the two germline ends. Germline assignment: CDR1 SGHRS and CDR2 YFSETQ. The CDR3 spells CASSPPTASTDTQYF. DNA of the CDR3: TGCGCCAGCAGCCCCCCGACAGCAAGCACAGATACGCAGTATTTT.

This clonotype was seen a handful of times. This chain links TRBV28 with TRBJ2-1; D unclear. The length of the CDR3 is 13 residues. V gave up 8 bases and J gave up 6 bases, with 14 bases separating them. In germline, CDR1 is MDHEN, CDR2 SYDVKM. CDR3 coding DNA: TGTGCCAGCCACCCCACGATCGGCAATGAGCAGTTCTTC. As protein: CASHPTIGNEQFF.

CDR3 nucleotide sequence: TGTGCCAGCAACGTAGGGACTCAGCCCCAGCATTTT. This sequence encodes CASNVGTQPQHF. This chain uses TRBV28 with TRBJ1-5; tentatively, D is TRBD1 (5 bases). The CDR3 totals 12 residues. V was shortened by 7 bases and J by 6 bases, with 10 bases between the two germline ends. Germline lookup yields CDR1 MDHEN and CDR2 SYDVKM.

This clonotype was found a few times. V and J are TRBV20-1 and TRBJ2-7; 12 bases line up with TRBD2. The CDR3 runs to 15 residues. Germline-derived CDR1 and CDR2 are DFQATT and SNEGSKA (reference sequence). The junction had 5 bases not matched to a gene; V was cut back by 0 bases and J by 5 bases. CDR3 region: CSARDPGLAGHEQYF. The CDR3, as DNA: TGCAGTGCTAGAGATCCGGGACTAGCGGGTCACGAGCAGTACTTC.

This clonotype was seen more than once but under ten times. The V and J genes are TRBV5-1 and TRBJ2-1; no reliable D call. V lost 4 bases and J lost 0, with 14 bases in between. CDR3 length: 16 residues. Per germline, CDR1 SGHRS and CDR2 YFSETQ. As DNA, the CDR3 is TGCGCCAGCAGCAGAAGCTTATCGAGCTCCTACAATGAGCAGTTCTTC. Translation: CASSRSLSSSYNEQFF. Drawing the rest from reference TRBV5-1 and TRBJ2-1, the complete variable domain is KAGVTQTPRYLIKTRGQQVTLSCSPISGHRSVSWYQQTPGQGLQFLFEYFSETQRNKGNFPGRFSGRQFSNSRSEMNVSTLELGDSALYLCASSRSLSSSYNEQFFGPGTRLTVL.

The CDR3 DNA reads TGTGCCAGCAGCTTAGTGGGGGCCTACGAGCAGTACTTC. This encodes CASSLVGAYEQYF. This chain uses TRBV11-2 with TRBJ2-7; either TRBD1 or TRBD2 may fit D (5 bases each). V lost 1 base and J lost 2, with 6 bases in between. The CDR3 consists of 13 residues. Germline V CDR1 and CDR2: SGHAT, FQNNGV.